The sample holds many counts of the clone carrying this T cell receptor beta chain. Its specificity is not known. These data come from a study of early T cells in non-severe SARS-CoV-2 infection. Turning to the study itself: Bulk RNA from unsorted whole blood was sequenced; chains were unpaired. Study-wide results and caveats: VDJdb matching, biased toward anti-spike CD8 responses, missed private and CD4 specificities.

Each CDR3 protein is one row after TCRdb ran MiXCR on the 5' RACE reads. The sample carries almost 65,000 distinct CDR3 sequences, around 4.9% recorded once. The specimen sequenced was whole blood. The clonotype comes from an adult who was a healthcare worker with PCR-confirmed SARS-CoV-2 infection or an uninfected control (not recorded which).

The CDR3 loop reads CASTPTGTGFVEQYF. CDR3 bases: TGTGCCAGCACACCTACCGGGACAGGGTTCGTGGAGCAGTACTTC. The V gene is TRBV7-2, the J gene TRBJ2-7, with 9 bases that match TRBD1. V lost 7 bases and J lost 7; bases outside the gene matches: 14. This CDR3 contains 15 residues. CDR1 and CDR2 (germline): SGHTA, FQGNSA.